A single sample is the source of the 17 T cell receptor beta chains below, sequenced in a study of cytomegalovirus exposure and HLA in healthy donors. Primers included in the PCR were 60 Vbeta and 13 Jbeta primers. Using immunoSEQ multiplex PCR, the repertoire was profiled, and TCRdb retains in-frame clones only, with some absent. Seen here are approximately 190,000 clones, 70% to 85% observed once, and the top ten hold roughly 0.098%. The specimen was PBMCs. Receptors were obtained from a boy aged 2-15 years in good health and CMV-seronegative.

The rearrangement joins TRBV19 to TRBJ2-7; D remains ambiguous. The V end lost 6 bases, the J end lost 3 bases, and 9 bases lay between the germline ends. This CDR3 is built from 12 residues. Germline CDR1 LNHDA, CDR2 SQIVND (reference sequence). For the CDR3, the DNA is TGTGCCAGTAGCTCCCGAGGCTACGAGCAGTACTTC. The encoded protein is CASSSRGYEQYF.

Written as DNA, the CDR3 is TGTGCCTGGAGCCCTATGCGACAGTACTCCTACGAGCAGTACTTC. It yields the protein CAWSPMRQYSYEQYF. The rearrangement joins TRBV30 to TRBJ2-7; D perhaps matches TRBD1 (5 bases). This CDR3 contains 15 residues. V shed 3 bases and J shed 0 bases, with 15 bases lying between them. Germline CDR1 and CDR2: GTSNPN and SVGIG (reference sequence).

The V gene is TRBV19, the J gene TRBJ1-1; D might be TRBD1 (5 bases). The germline CDR1 and CDR2 sequences are LNHDA and SQIVND (reference sequence). V was trimmed by 4 bases and J by 1 base, leaving 16 bases between them. The CDR3 consists of 16 residues. This CDR3 is CASSKEIWTQNTEAFF. DNA of the CDR3: TGTGCCAGTAGTAAAGAGATCTGGACACAGAACACTGAAGCTTTCTTT.

The genes are TRBV25-1 and TRBJ1-3; 7 bases are shared with TRBD1. This CDR3 spans 14 amino acids. Looked up from germline, CDR1 is MGHDK and CDR2 is SYGVNS. V shed 6 bases and J 2 bases; nucleotides not matched to a gene: 4. For the CDR3, the DNA is TGTGCCAGCAGCAAGACAGGGACTGGAAACACCATATATTTT. Its translation: CASSKTGTGNTIYF. Full variable domain (rest looked up from reference TRBV25-1 and TRBJ1-3): EADIYQTPRYLVIGTGKKITLECSQTMGHDKMYWYQQDPGMELHLIHYSYGVNSTEKGDLSSESTVSRIRTEHFPLTLESARPSHTSQYLCASSKTGTGNTIYFGEGSWLTVV.

The chain employs TRBV7-2 and TRBJ1-5, with D perhaps matching TRBD1 (6 bases). Germline assignment: CDR1 SGHTA and CDR2 FQGNSA. The V end was cut by 5 bases, the J end by 6 bases, with 11 bases between. The length of the CDR3 is 13 residues. This CDR3 is CASSAQQGQPQHF. CDR3 in DNA: TGTGCCAGCAGCGCCCAACAGGGTCAGCCCCAGCATTTT.

This chain links TRBV5-4 with TRBJ1-2; D is perhaps TRBD1 (6 bases). V was trimmed by 7 bases and J by 5 bases, leaving 18 bases between them. The germline V gene encodes CDR1 SGHNT and CDR2 YYREEE (reference sequence). This CDR3 is built from 14 residues. For the CDR3, the DNA is TGTGCCAGCGCACGTTGGACAGCGTCGTATGGCTACACCTTC. Translated: CASARWTASYGYTF.

This clone has a handful of counts. The chain joins TRBV12-2 to TRBJ2-3; TRBD2 reflects the table's D call only, with no check against the DNA. TRBV12-2 has pseudogene status. This CDR3 has 17 residues. The chain's CDR3 is CASRSPQSGGSTDTQYF. The CDR3 bases are TGTGCAAGTCGCTCGCCCCAGAGCGGGGGTAGCACAGATACGCAGTATTTT.

The chain carries TRBV6-1 and TRBJ2-4, with D maybe TRBD2 (6 bases). CDR3 length: 15 amino acids. Germline CDR1 reads MNHNS; CDR2 reads SASEGT. The V end lost 3 bases, the J end lost 2 bases, and 11 bases lay between the germline ends. CDR3: CASSEPGTSKNIQYF. DNA for the CDR3: TGTGCCAGCAGTGAGCCGGGGACTTCCAAAAACATTCAGTACTTC.

CDR3 amino acids: CASSHGTSGTYTDTQYF. The CDR3 DNA reads as TGTGCCAGCAGCCACGGGACTAGCGGGACCTACACAGATACGCAGTATTTT. The J gene is TRBJ2-3, the V gene TRBV13; 13 bases line up with TRBD2. This CDR3 region has 17 residues. The junction had 7 bases not matched to a gene; V was cut back by 5 bases and J by 2 bases. Per the germline V gene, CDR1 is PRHDT and CDR2 is FYEKMQ (reference sequence).

This sequence joins TRBV7-9 and TRBJ1-2; possibly TRBD1 for D (6 bases). With 4 bases removed from V and 1 base from J, the gap between germline ends came to 19 bases. Germline V gene sequence: CDR1 SEHNR, CDR2 FQNEAQ (reference sequence). The CDR3 contains 17 residues. The CDR3 protein is CASSSGGGSYLNYGYTF. The CDR3 DNA reads TGTGCCAGCAGCTCCGGCGGGGGCTCTTACCTTAACTATGGCTACACCTTC. Full variable domain (rest looked up from reference TRBV7-9 and TRBJ1-2): DTGVSQNPRHKITKRGQNVTFRCDPISEHNRLYWYRQTLGQGPEFLTYFQNEAQLEKSRLLSDRFSAERPKGSFSTLEIQRTEQGDSAMYLCASSSGGGSYLNYGYTFGSGTRLTVV.

The V call is TRBV10-3, the J call TRBJ1-6; D gene ambiguous. Trimming stripped 4 bases from V and 6 bases from J, with 16 bases between. Germline values: CDR1 ENHRY, CDR2 SYGVKD. The CDR3 covers 16 residues. The CDR3 coding sequence is TGTGCCATCAGTGCGCAGCCCACAGCTTCTAATTCACCCCTCCACTTT. It yields the protein CAISAQPTASNSPLHF.

The chain couples TRBV7-2 to TRBJ2-2, with D perhaps matching TRBD2 (5 bases). The length of the CDR3 is 15 residues. The germline CDR1 and CDR2 sequences are SGHTA and FQGNSA. Trimming left V 3 bases short and J 8 bases short, with 16 bases between. This CDR3 reads CASSFLSGVTGELFF. In DNA form, the CDR3 reads TGTGCCAGCAGCTTCCTCTCCGGGGTCACTGGGGAGCTGTTTTTT.

The chain has TRBV4-2 and TRBJ2-3; 13 bases fit TRBD2. The CDR3 runs to 18 residues. V lost 1 base and J lost 3; bases outside the gene matches: 7. Germline CDR1 and CDR2: LGHNA and YNFKEQ. The CDR3: CASSQALRLAGGTDTQYF. CDR3 DNA sequence: TGTGCCAGCAGCCAAGCTCTGAGACTAGCGGGGGGAACAGATACGCAGTATTTT.

This chain joins TRBV30 and TRBJ1-1; 7 bases fit TRBD1. Germline-derived CDR1 and CDR2 are GTSNPN and SVGIG (reference sequence). The CDR3 runs to 13 residues. The V gene end was trimmed by 2 bases and the J gene end by 3 bases; junction bases not matched to a gene: 3. The CDR3 DNA is TGTGCCTGGAGTCCCACAGGGGACACTGAAGCTTTCTTT. Encoded protein: CAWSPTGDTEAFF.

This chain joins TRBV10-3 and TRBJ2-5, with 8 bases lining up with TRBD1. The last part of the DNA fits TRBJ2-7 better; the J call may be wrong. The CDR3 covers 14 residues. Germline assignment: CDR1 ENHRY and CDR2 SYGVKD. The chain's CDR3 is CAISESTGGYEQYF. CDR3 DNA sequence: TGTGCCATCAGTGAGTCAACAGGGGGCTACGAGCAGTACTTC.

V gene TRBV5-1 combines with J gene TRBJ2-7; the match to TRBD2 covers 9 bases. The germline V gene has CDR1 SGHRS and CDR2 YFSETQ. The V and J ends lost 0 bases and 0 bases, in that order; junction bases with no gene match: 7. This CDR3 is 17 amino acids long. The CDR3 bases are TGCGCCAGCAGCTTGGAGGCTAGCGGGGCTAACTCCTACGAGCAGTACTTC. Amino acids: CASSLEASGANSYEQYF. The full variable domain, its missing parts supplied by reference TRBV5-1 and TRBJ2-7, is KAGVTQTPRYLIKTRGQQVTLSCSPISGHRSVSWYQQTPGQGLQFLFEYFSETQRNKGNFPGRFSGRQFSNSRSEMNVSTLELGDSALYLCASSLEASGANSYEQYFGPGTRLTVT.

This chain joins TRBV6-4 and TRBJ1-4; tentative D call: TRBD1 (5 bases). Trimming took 8 bases from V and 1 from J, leaving 26 bases between them. CDR1 is MRHNA and CDR2 is SNTAGT in the germline V gene. This CDR3 has 19 residues. The chain's CDR3 is CASGEQQTVRNITNEKLFF. The CDR3 DNA reads TGTGCCAGCGGCGAGCAGCAGACAGTCAGGAACATAACTAATGAAAAACTGTTTTTT.